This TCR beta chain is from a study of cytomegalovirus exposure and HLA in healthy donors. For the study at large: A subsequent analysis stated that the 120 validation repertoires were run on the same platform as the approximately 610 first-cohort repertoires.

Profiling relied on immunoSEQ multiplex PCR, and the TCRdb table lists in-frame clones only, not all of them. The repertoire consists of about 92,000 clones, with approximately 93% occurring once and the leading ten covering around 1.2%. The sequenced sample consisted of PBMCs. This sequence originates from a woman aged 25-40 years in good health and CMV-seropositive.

CDR3 loop: CASKRGQGNDEQYF. As DNA, the CDR3 is TGTGCCAGCAAGAGGGGACAGGGGAACGACGAGCAGTACTTC. The genes are TRBV2 and TRBJ2-7; 10 nucleotides agree with TRBD1. Germline CDR1 reads SNHLY; CDR2 reads FYNNEI. The CDR3 is 14 residues long. V lost 7 bases to trimming and J lost 5 bases; unmatched junction nucleotides: 8.